Below, 14 T cell receptor beta chains from the same sample are listed, as sequenced in a study of OX40 agonist ivuxolimab in advanced cancers. Assay: immunoSEQ multiplex PCR; the TCRdb copy retains only in-frame clones and omits some. Seen here are over 65,000 clones, about nine tenths observed once, and the top ten hold around 2%. Sequencing used CD4+ or CD8+ T cells sorted from blood, obtained in a trial of the OX40 agonist ivuxolimab. The receptor source for this set is an adult with an advanced solid tumor such as melanoma, head and neck, liver or kidney cancer.

This clone has just a few counts. V is TRBV7-2 and J is TRBJ2-7; the match to TRBD1 covers 8 bases. Losses at the gene ends were 4 bases for V and 3 bases for J; bases not matched to a gene: 5. Germline V lookup: CDR1 SGHTA, CDR2 FQGNSA. The CDR3 has 14 residues. The CDR3 DNA follows: TGTGCCAGCAGCTGGACAGGGAGAAACTACGAGCAGTACTTC. It yields the protein CASSWTGRNYEQYF.

The chain recombines TRBV11-3 with TRBJ1-6; TRBD1 is a possible D gene (5 bases). Trimming cost V 2 bases and J 0 bases, with 14 bases left between them. Germline loops: CDR1 SGHNT, CDR2 YENEEA. CDR3 length: 18 residues. CDR3 nucleotides: TGTGCCAGCAGCTTAACAGCGGGGGAGAGCTCCTATAATTCACCCCTCCACTTT. Its protein is CASSLTAGESSYNSPLHF.

V usage is TRBV5-1 and J usage is TRBJ1-1; 7 positions agree with TRBD1. Unmatched junction bases numbered 4, after V lost 4 bases and J lost 1 base. The CDR3 runs 14 residues. The germline gives CDR1 SGHRS, CDR2 YFSETQ. CDR3 nucleotide sequence: TGCGCCAGCAGCCAGGGACAGAGGAACACTGAAGCTTTCTTT. Its protein product is CASSQGQRNTEAFF.

The chain is built from TRBV14 and TRBJ2-6; D may be TRBD1 (5 bases). Germline CDR1 SGHDN, CDR2 FVKESK. With 1 base removed from V and 1 base from J, the gap between germline ends came to 5 bases. This CDR3 is 15 amino acids long. CDR3 coding DNA: TGTGCCAGCAGCCAAGGGACATCTGGGGCCAACGTCCTGACTTTC. Protein sequence: CASSQGTSGANVLTF.

The chain joins TRBV2 to TRBJ2-5, with TRBD2 identical over 10 bases. The J segment lost 2 bases and the V segment lost 6 bases, leaving 9 bases of the junction unmatched. Germline-derived CDR1 and CDR2 are SNHLY and FYNNEI. The CDR3 runs to 16 residues. In DNA form, the CDR3 reads TGTGCCAGCAGCGGACAGCGGGGGGGCCGACAAGAGACCCAGTACTTC. It codes for CASSGQRGGRQETQYF. The full variable domain, with the rest looked up from reference TRBV2 and TRBJ2-5, is EPEVTQTPSHQVTQMGQEVILRCVPISNHLYFYWYRQILGQKVEFLVSFYNNEISEKSEIFDDQFSVERPDGSNFTLKIRSTKLEDSAMYFCASSGQRGGRQETQYFGPGTRLLVL.

The rearrangement links TRBV27 to TRBJ2-1, with no clear D. Germline V lookup: CDR1 MNHEY, CDR2 SMNVEV (reference sequence). V was clipped by 10 bases and J by 0 bases, with 10 bases between them. CDR3 size: 13 residues. In DNA, the CDR3 is TGTGCCAATCTTCCGAGCTCCTACAATGAGCAGTTCTTC. The encoded protein is CANLPSSYNEQFF.

The sample holds a few counts of this clone. The rearrangement joins TRBV7-3 to TRBJ2-7, with a tentative D call TRBD2 (6 bases). The CDR3 spans 15 residues. Trimming took off 5 bases at V and 0 bases at J, with 14 bases between the two ends. Looked up from germline, CDR1 is SGHTA and CDR2 is FQGTGA. The CDR3 reads CASSVNAGFSYEQYF. The CDR3 DNA reads TGTGCCAGCAGCGTAAACGCGGGGTTCTCCTACGAGCAGTACTTC.

The chain employs TRBV4-3 and TRBJ2-3; 9 positions match TRBD2. V was clipped by 1 base and J by 5 bases; unmatched bases: 7. Germline V gives CDR1 LGHNA, CDR2 YSLEER. The CDR3 is 16 amino acids. CDR3 nucleotide sequence: TGCGCCAGCAGCCAAGGTCGCGGGGGGGCTGGAGATACGCAGTATTTT. It is translated as CASSQGRGGAGDTQYF.

This clone was detected once. The genes are TRBV4-1 and TRBJ2-3, with D possibly TRBD1 on 6 matching bases. CDR1 is MGHRA, CDR2 YSYEKL, per germline. The CDR3 covers 16 residues. Trimming cost V 3 bases and J 5 bases, with 18 bases left between them. CDR3 DNA: TGCGCCAGCAGCCATCTAACAGGGTCCGGCGGAGATACGCAGTATTTT. The encoded protein is CASSHLTGSGGDTQYF.

This clone was detected once. The chain is built from TRBV15 and TRBJ2-5, with D possibly being TRBD1 (6 bases). Germline lookup yields CDR1 LNHNV and CDR2 YYDKDF (reference sequence). V gave up 0 bases and J gave up 4 bases, with 12 bases separating them. The CDR3 runs 15 residues. CDR3 in DNA: TGTGCCACCAGCAGAGACAGGGGCGCGGGAGAGACCCAGTACTTC. It encodes CATSRDRGAGETQYF.

As concerns this clone: One end of the junction is discordant with germline, which a read error may explain. The identical CDR3 is also encoded by other nucleotide sequences in the sample. This chain connects TRBV28 to TRBJ1-3; D is possibly TRBD1 (5 bases). Germline assignment: CDR1 MDHEN and CDR2 SYDVKM. The CDR3 loop spans 14 amino acids. In DNA, the CDR3 is TGTGCCAGCAGTTTATACGGGGGTGAAAACACTATATATTTT. Protein product: CASSLYGGENTIYF.

The V call is TRBV6-5, the J call TRBJ2-7; 7 bases are shared with TRBD2. Germline lookup yields CDR1 MNHEY and CDR2 SVGAGI. The CDR3 runs to 13 residues. The J segment lost 7 bases and the V segment lost 10 bases, leaving 13 bases of the junction unmatched. The CDR3 protein is CATIRAAGGEQYF. Written as DNA, the CDR3 is TGTGCCACTATTCGGGCAGCCGGGGGGGAGCAGTACTTC.

The V and J genes are TRBV11-2 and TRBJ1-4; D is ambiguous. Between the trimmed V and J ends, which lost 1 base and 4 bases, there was a span of 10 bases. The CDR3 is made up of 15 amino acids. The germline V gene has CDR1 SGHAT and CDR2 FQNNGV. The CDR3, as DNA: TGTGCCAGCAGCTTAGGGCCGTCTTTTAATGAAAAACTGTTTTTT. Its translation is CASSLGPSFNEKLFF.

Comments on this clone: One end of the junction varies from germline; a read error may be responsible. The V gene is TRBV7-9, the J gene TRBJ2-5, with no clear D. This CDR3 comprises 13 residues. Germline V CDR1 and CDR2: SEHNR, FQNEAQ (reference sequence). The CDR3 is CASSLSDRETQYF. The CDR3 DNA sequence: TGTGCTAGCAGCTTAAGCGACCGGGAGACCCAGTACTTC.